The 16 T cell receptor beta chains listed next were all sequenced from one sample in a study of blood T cell repertoires in COVID-19. Sequencing used immunoSEQ multiplex PCR; TCRdb keeps in-frame clones, though not all of them. The data contain about 140,000 clones, 80% to 90% of them singletons. The sequencing input was peripheral blood. These receptors were obtained from a woman aged 40 to 50 with acute or convalescent COVID-19.

The chain joins TRBV5-4 to TRBJ2-3, with 7 bases identical to TRBD2. Per germline, CDR1 SGHNT and CDR2 YYREEE (reference sequence). V gave up 4 bases and J gave up 1 base; unmatched junction bases: 12. There are 17 residues in the CDR3. CDR3 coding DNA: TGTGCCAGCAGCCCAAGGACTAGACCATTAGGCACAGATACGCAGTATTTT. This gives the protein CASSPRTRPLGTDTQYF.

This sequence joins TRBV27 and TRBJ2-3, with 9 bases fitting TRBD2. V gave up 3 bases and J gave up 3 bases; unmatched junction bases: 7. The germline V gene has CDR1 MNHEY and CDR2 SMNVEV (reference sequence). This CDR3 spans 16 amino acids. CDR3: CASSFRPAGGTDTQYF. Written as DNA, the CDR3 is TGTGCCAGCAGTTTCCGCCCAGCGGGAGGAACAGATACGCAGTATTTT.

J is TRBJ2-5 and V is TRBV28, with D uncertain. The germline gives CDR1 MDHEN, CDR2 SYDVKM. Trimming removed 5 bases at V and 2 bases at J, with 6 bases between. The CDR3 is 12 amino acids. The CDR3, as DNA: TGTGCCAGCAGTCCCCCACAAGAGACCCAGTACTTC. Translated, it gives CASSPPQETQYF. Drawing the rest from reference TRBV28 and TRBJ2-5, the complete variable domain is DVKVTQSSRYLVKRTGEKVFLECVQDMDHENMFWYRQDPGLGLRLIYFSYDVKMKEKGDIPEGYSVSREKKERFSLILESASTNQTSMYLCASSPPQETQYFGPGTRLLVL.

The V and J genes are TRBV27 and TRBJ2-7; 8 nucleotides match TRBD1. The CDR3 spans 12 residues. Germline CDR1 is MNHEY and CDR2 is SMNVEV (reference sequence). The trim removed 11 bases at V and 7 bases at J, leaving 10 bases unmatched. The CDR3 region is CALQTGAGEQYF. CDR3 coding DNA: TGTGCCCTTCAGACAGGGGCTGGGGAGCAGTACTTC.

This rearrangement joins TRBV11-3 to TRBJ2-1; D possibly corresponds to TRBD2 (5 bases). CDR1 and CDR2 (germline): SGHNT, YENEEA. The CDR3 runs to 13 residues. Trimming left V 2 bases short and J 4 bases short, with 6 bases between. Written as DNA, the CDR3 is TGTGCCAGCAGCTTAACTAGATACAATGAGCAGTTCTTC. As protein: CASSLTRYNEQFF.

This sequence joins TRBV24-1 and TRBJ2-2; maybe TRBD1 (6 bases). The length of the CDR3 is 16 residues. Per germline, CDR1 KGHDR and CDR2 SFDVKD. V lost 3 bases and J 0 bases, leaving 10 bases between the germline ends. CDR3 DNA sequence: TGTGCCACCAGTGATGGGGACACTTCGAACACCGGGGAGCTGTTTTTT. Encoded protein: CATSDGDTSNTGELFF.

The V and J genes are TRBV18 and TRBJ1-2, with D possibly TRBD1 on 5 matching bases. With 3 bases removed from V and 4 bases from J, the gap between germline ends came to 15 bases. The germline V gene has CDR1 KGHSH and CDR2 LQKENI. The CDR3 sequence is 15 residues long. CDR3 region: CASSPQGADPYGYTF. CDR3 nucleotide sequence: TGTGCCAGCTCACCCCAGGGTGCGGATCCCTATGGCTACACCTTC. Full variable domain (missing parts from reference TRBV18 and TRBJ1-2): NAGVMQNPRHLVRRRGQEARLRCSPMKGHSHVYWYRQLPEEGLKFMVYLQKENIIDESGMPKERFSAEFPKEGPSILRIQQVVRGDSAAYFCASSPQGADPYGYTFGSGTRLTVV.

The CDR3 loop reads CASSFAPLLGQAGDYTF. CDR3 nucleotide sequence: TGTGCCAGCAGCTTTGCCCCTCTTCTGGGACAGGCGGGTGACTACACCTTC. The chain is built from TRBV11-2 and TRBJ1-2; 8 positions agree with TRBD1. CDR3 length: 17 residues. Unmatched junction bases numbered 19, after V lost 3 bases and J lost 10 bases. Germline V CDR1 and CDR2: SGHAT, FQNNGV. The full variable domain, its missing parts supplied by reference TRBV11-2 and TRBJ1-2, is EAGVAQSPRYKIIEKRQSVAFWCNPISGHATLYWYQQILGQGPKLLIQFQNNGVVDDSQLPKDRFSAERLKGVDSTLKIQPAKLEDSAVYLCASSFAPLLGQAGDYTFGSGTRLTVV.

The V gene is TRBV9, the J gene TRBJ1-1; 9 positions match TRBD1. The CDR3 covers 14 residues. With 4 bases clipped from V and 2 bases from J, the junction kept 3 bases outside the gene matches. Looked up from germline, CDR1 is SGDLS and CDR2 is YYNGEE. This CDR3 reads CASSTGGYNTEAFF. CDR3 nucleotides: TGTGCCAGCAGCACAGGGGGCTATAACACTGAAGCTTTCTTT.

This clone is a singleton in its sample. The genes are TRBV3-1 (or the pseudogene TRBV3-2) and TRBJ2-3; 12 bases are a match to TRBD2. This CDR3 has 16 residues. V gave up 4 bases and J gave up 3 bases; unmatched junction bases: 5. The germline V gene encodes CDR1 LGHDT and CDR2 YNNKEL (reference sequence). The CDR3 here is CASSLLAGGVTDTQYF. CDR3 sequence (DNA): TGTGCCAGCAGCCTCCTAGCGGGAGGGGTTACAGATACGCAGTATTTT.

The chain employs TRBV28 and TRBJ1-5; D gene ambiguous. The CDR3 is 13 amino acids. Germline CDR1 reads MDHEN; CDR2 reads SYDVKM. V dropped 7 bases and J dropped 6 bases, with 13 bases sitting between them. CDR3 DNA sequence: TGTGCCAGCACTCTTGATGGGAGTCAGCCCCAGCATTTT. Translated, it gives CASTLDGSQPQHF.

The CDR3 nucleotides are TGTGCCAGCAGACCCGGGCCCCAGGGGACCCAGTACTTC. Its translation: CASRPGPQGTQYF. The chain is built from TRBV2 and TRBJ2-5, with a tentative D call TRBD1 (5 bases). The CDR3 consists of 13 residues. CDR1 is SNHLY and CDR2 is FYNNEI in the germline V gene. V was pared by 6 bases and J by 7 bases, with 15 bases between.

The chain uses TRBV24-1 and TRBJ1-4; 8 bases agree with TRBD1. Germline CDR1 KGHDR, CDR2 SFDVKD. The CDR3 consists of 11 residues. J lost 8 bases, V lost 9 bases, and 1 base had no gene match. The CDR3 loop is CATSGGEKLFF. DNA for the CDR3: TGTGCCACCTCAGGGGGCGAAAAACTGTTTTTT.

The genes are TRBV6-5 and TRBJ2-3; D is possibly TRBD2 (5 bases). V was trimmed by 0 bases and J by 4 bases, leaving 14 bases between them. Germline V gene data show CDR1 as MNHEY and CDR2 as SVGAGI. This CDR3 is 16 amino acids long. Written as DNA, the CDR3 is TGTGCCAGCAGTTACTCTTCGGGGATGGTCGCAGATACGCAGTATTTT. Encoded protein: CASSYSSGMVADTQYF.

The chain recombines TRBV18 with TRBJ1-2, with D tentatively TRBD1 (5 bases). CDR1 KGHSH and CDR2 LQKENI come from the germline V gene. Trimming took 2 bases from V and 5 from J, leaving 12 bases between them. The CDR3 is made up of 14 amino acids. The DNA of the CDR3 is TGTGCCAGCTCACCAGGGGCCGTTAGTTATGGCTACACCTTC. Amino acid sequence: CASSPGAVSYGYTF.

This clone showed up just once. The chain employs TRBV18 and TRBJ2-2; possible D gene TRBD2, 6 bases. Per the germline V gene, CDR1 is KGHSH and CDR2 is LQKENI. V gave up 3 bases and J gave up 2 bases, with 10 bases separating them. This CDR3 contains 15 residues. CDR3 in DNA: TGTGCCAGCTCACCGGGACTCACCAACACCGGGGAGCTGTTTTTT. Its protein product is CASSPGLTNTGELFF.